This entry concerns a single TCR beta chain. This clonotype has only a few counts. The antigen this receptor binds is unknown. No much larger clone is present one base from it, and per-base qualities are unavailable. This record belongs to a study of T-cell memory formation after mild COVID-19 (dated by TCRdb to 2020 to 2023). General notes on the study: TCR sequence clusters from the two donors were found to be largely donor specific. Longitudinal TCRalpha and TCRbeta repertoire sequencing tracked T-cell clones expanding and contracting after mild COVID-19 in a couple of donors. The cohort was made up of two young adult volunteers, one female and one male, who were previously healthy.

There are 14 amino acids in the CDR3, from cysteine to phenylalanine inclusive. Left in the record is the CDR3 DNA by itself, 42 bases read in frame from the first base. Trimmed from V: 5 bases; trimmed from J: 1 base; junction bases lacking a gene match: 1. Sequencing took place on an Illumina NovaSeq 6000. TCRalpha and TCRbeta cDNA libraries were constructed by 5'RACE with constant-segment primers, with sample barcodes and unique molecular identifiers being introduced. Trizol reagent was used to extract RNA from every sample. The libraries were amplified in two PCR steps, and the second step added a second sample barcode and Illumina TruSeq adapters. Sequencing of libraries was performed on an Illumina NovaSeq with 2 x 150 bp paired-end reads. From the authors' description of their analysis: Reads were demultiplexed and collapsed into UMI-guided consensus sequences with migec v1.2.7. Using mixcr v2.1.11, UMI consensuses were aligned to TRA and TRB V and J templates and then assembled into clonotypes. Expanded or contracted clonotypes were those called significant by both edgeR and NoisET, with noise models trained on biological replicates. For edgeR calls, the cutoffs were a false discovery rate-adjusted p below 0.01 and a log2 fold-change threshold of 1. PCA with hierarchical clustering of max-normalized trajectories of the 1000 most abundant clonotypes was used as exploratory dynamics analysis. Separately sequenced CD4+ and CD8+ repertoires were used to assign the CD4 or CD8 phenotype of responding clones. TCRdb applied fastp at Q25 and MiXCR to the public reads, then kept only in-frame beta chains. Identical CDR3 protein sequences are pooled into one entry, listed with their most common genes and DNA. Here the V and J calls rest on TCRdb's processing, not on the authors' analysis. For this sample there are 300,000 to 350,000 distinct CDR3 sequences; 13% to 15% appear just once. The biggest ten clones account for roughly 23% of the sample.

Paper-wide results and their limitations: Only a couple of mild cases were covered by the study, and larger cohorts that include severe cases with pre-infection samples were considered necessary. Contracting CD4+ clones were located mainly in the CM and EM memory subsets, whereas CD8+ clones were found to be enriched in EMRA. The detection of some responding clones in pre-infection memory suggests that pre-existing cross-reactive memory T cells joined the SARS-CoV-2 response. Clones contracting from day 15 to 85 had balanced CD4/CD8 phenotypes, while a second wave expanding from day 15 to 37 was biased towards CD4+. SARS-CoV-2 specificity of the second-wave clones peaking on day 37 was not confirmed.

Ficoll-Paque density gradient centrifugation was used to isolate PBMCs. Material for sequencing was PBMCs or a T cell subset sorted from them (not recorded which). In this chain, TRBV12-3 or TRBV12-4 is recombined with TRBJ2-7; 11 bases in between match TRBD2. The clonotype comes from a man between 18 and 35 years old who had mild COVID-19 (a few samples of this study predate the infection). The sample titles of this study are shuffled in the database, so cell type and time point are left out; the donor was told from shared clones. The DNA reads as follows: TGTGCCAGCAGTACTAGCGGGAGATCCTACGAGCAGTACTTC. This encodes CASSTSGRSYEQYF.